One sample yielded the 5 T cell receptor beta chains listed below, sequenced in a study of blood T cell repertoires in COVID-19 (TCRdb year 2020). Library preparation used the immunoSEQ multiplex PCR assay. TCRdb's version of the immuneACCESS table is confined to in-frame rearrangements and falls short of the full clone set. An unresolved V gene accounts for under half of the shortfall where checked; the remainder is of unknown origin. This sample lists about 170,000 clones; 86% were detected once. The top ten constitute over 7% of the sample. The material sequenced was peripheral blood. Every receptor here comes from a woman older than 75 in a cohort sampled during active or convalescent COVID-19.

CDR3 DNA: TGTGCCAGCAGCTTGGCAGGGGCCAAGACCCAGTACTTC. Translating it yields CASSLAGAKTQYF. This chain uses TRBV5-4 with TRBJ2-5; D may be TRBD1 (6 bases). Germline values: CDR1 SGHNT, CDR2 YYREEE (reference sequence). V was pared by 0 bases and J by 6 bases, with 9 bases between. This CDR3 has 13 amino acids. Combining the CDR3 with reference TRBV5-4 and TRBJ2-5 gives the whole variable domain ETGVTQSPTHLIKTRGQQVTLRCSSQSGHNTVSWYQQALGQGPQFIFQYYREEENGRGNFPPRFSGLQFPNYSSELNVNALELDDSALYLCASSLAGAKTQYFGPGTRLLVL.

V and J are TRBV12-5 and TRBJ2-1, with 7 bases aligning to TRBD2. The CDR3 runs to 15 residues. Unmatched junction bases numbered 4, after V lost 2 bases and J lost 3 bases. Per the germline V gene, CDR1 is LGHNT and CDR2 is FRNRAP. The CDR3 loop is CASGLSRTSYNEQFF. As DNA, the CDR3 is TGTGCTAGTGGTTTGTCCCGGACTAGCTACAATGAGCAGTTCTTC.

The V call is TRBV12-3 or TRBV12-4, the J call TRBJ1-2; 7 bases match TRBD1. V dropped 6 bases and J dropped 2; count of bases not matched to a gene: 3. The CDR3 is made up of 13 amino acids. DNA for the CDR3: TGTGCCAGCAGCCAGGGACAGAACTATGGCTACACCTTC. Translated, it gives CASSQGQNYGYTF.

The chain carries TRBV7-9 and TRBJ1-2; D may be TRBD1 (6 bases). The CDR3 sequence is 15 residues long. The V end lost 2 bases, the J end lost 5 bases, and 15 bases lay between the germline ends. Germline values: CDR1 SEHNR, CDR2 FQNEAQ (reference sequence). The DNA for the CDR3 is TGTGCCAGCAGCTTATTTCGGGGGGCAGGTTATGGCTACACCTTC. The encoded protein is CASSLFRGAGYGYTF.

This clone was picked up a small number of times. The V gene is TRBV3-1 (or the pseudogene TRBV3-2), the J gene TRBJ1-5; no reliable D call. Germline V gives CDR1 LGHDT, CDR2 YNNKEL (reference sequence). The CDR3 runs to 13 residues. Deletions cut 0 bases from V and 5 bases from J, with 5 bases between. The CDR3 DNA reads TGTGCCAGCAGCCAAGAATCGTATCAGCCCCAGCATTTT. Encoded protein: CASSQESYQPQHF.